The present TCR beta chain was sequenced within a study of PD-L1 blockade in urothelial cancer. Study information: Atezolizumab 1,200 mg was given intravenously every 3 weeks, starting 2014.

V shed 6 bases and J 0 bases; nucleotides not matched to a gene: 11. The CDR3 is 17 residues long. CDR1 is SGHVS and CDR2 is FNYEAQ in the germline V gene. Specified time point: peripheral blood 6 weeks after treatment start. Repertoires were generated with immunoSEQ multiplex PCR, while TCRdb's copy carries only in-frame clones and drops some. The sample carries under 55,000 clones, almost 85% recorded once. The sample here was PBMCs, taken around atezolizumab (anti-PD-L1) treatment. The V and J genes are TRBV7-6 and TRBJ2-1; 7 nucleotides align to TRBD1. The sequence derives from a man aged 55-75 years with urothelial cancer. The chain's CDR3 is CASSSLTGRNSYNEQFF. For the CDR3, the DNA is TGTGCCAGCAGTTCCTTGACAGGGCGAAACTCCTACAATGAGCAGTTCTTC.